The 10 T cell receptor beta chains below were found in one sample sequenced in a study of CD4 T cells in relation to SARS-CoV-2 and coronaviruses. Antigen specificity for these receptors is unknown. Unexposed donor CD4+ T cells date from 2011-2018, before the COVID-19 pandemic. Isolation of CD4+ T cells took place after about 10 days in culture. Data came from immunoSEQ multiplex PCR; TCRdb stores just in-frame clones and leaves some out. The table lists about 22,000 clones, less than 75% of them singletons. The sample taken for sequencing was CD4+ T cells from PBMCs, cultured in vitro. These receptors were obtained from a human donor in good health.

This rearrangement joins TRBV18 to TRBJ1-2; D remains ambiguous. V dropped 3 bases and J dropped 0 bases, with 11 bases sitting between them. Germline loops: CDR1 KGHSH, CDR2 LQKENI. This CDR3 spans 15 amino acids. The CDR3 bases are TGTGCCAGCTCACCGGCCGACGGAGCTAACTATGGCTACACCTTC. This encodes CASSPADGANYGYTF. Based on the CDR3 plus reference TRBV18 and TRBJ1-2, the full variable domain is NAGVMQNPRHLVRRRGQEARLRCSPMKGHSHVYWYRQLPEEGLKFMVYLQKENIIDESGMPKERFSAEFPKEGPSILRIQQVVRGDSAAYFCASSPADGANYGYTFGSGTRLTVV.

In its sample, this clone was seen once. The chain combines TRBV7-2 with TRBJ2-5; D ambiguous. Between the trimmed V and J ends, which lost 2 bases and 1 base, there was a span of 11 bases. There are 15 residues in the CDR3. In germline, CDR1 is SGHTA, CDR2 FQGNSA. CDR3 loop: CASSLSPQTQETQYF. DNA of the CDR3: TGTGCCAGCAGCTTATCGCCACAAACCCAAGAGACCCAGTACTTC.

CDR3 in amino acids: CASSQGPGGTFWVTQYF. The CDR3 bases are TGTGCCAGCAGCCAAGGCCCAGGGGGTACTTTTTGGGTGACCCAGTACTTC. The V call is TRBV7-2, the J call TRBJ2-5; TRBD1 matches at 7 bases. The length of the CDR3 is 17 residues. Germline CDR1 is SGHTA and CDR2 is FQGNSA. The ends lost 5 bases at V and 7 bases at J; junction bases unmatched: 19. Supplemented by reference TRBV7-2 and TRBJ2-5, the full variable domain reads GAGVSQSPSNKVTEKGKDVELRCDPISGHTALYWYRQSLGQGLEFLIYFQGNSAPDKSGLPSDRFSAERTGGSVSTLTIQRTQQEDSAVYLCASSQGPGGTFWVTQYFGPGTRLLVL.

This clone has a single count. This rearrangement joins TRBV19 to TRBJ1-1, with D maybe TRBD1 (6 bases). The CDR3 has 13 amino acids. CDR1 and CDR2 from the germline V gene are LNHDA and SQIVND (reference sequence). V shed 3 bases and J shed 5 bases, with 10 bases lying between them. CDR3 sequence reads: CASSMPQGTEAFF. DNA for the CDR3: TGTGCCAGTAGTATGCCCCAGGGGACTGAAGCTTTCTTT. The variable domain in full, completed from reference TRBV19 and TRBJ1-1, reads DGGITQSPKYLFRKEGQNVTLSCEQNLNHDAMYWYRQDPGQGLRLIYYSQIVNDFQKGDIAEGYSVSREKKESFPLTVTSAQKNPTAFYLCASSMPQGTEAFFGQGTRLTVV.

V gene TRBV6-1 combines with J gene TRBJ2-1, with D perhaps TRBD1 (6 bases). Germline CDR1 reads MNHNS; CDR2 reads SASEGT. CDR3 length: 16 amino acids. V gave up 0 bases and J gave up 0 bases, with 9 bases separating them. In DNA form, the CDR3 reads TGTGCCAGCAGTGAAGCGGGGGCGTTCTCCTACAATGAGCAGTTCTTC. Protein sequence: CASSEAGAFSYNEQFF.

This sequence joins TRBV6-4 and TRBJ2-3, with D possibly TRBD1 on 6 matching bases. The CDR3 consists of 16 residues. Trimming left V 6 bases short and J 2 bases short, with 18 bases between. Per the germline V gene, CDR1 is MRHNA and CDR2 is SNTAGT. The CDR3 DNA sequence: TGTGCCAGCAGCCCACGTCGGACAGTATTCACAGATACGCAGTATTTT. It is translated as CASSPRRTVFTDTQYF.

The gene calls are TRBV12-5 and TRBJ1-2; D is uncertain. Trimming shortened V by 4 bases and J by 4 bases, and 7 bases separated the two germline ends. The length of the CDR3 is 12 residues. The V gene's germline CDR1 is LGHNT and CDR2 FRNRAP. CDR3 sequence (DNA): TGTGCTAGTGGTTATCTCTCCTATGGCTACACCTTC. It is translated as CASGYLSYGYTF. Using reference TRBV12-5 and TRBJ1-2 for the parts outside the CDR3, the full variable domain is DARVTQTPRHKVTEMGQEVTMRCQPILGHNTVFWYRQTMMQGLELLAYFRNRAPLDDSGMPKDRFSAEMPDATLATLKIQPSEPRDSAVYFCASGYLSYGYTFGSGTRLTVV.

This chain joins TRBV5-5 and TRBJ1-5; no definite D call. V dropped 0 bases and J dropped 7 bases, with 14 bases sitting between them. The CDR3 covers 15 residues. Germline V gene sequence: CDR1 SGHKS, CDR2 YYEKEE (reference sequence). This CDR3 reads CASSLAAPRGQPQHF. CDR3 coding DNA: TGTGCCAGCAGCTTGGCGGCCCCGAGAGGGCAGCCCCAGCATTTT.

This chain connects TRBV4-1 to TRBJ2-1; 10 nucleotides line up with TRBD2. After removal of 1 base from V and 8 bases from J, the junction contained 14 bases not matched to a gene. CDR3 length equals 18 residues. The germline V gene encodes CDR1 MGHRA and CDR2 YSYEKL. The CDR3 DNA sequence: TGCGCCAGCAGCCAAGGTCGCCCGAAGCGGGGGGGCCATGATGAGCAGTTCTTC. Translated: CASSQGRPKRGGHDEQFF.

The CDR3 coding sequence is TGTGCCAGCAGCCAAGAATTAGCGGGGGGCTTTGAGCAGTACTTC. Its translation is CASSQELAGGFEQYF. This sequence joins TRBV3-1 (or the pseudogene TRBV3-2) and TRBJ2-7, with TRBD2 matching over 10 bases. V lost 0 bases and J lost 7; bases outside the gene matches: 6. The CDR3 runs to 15 residues. Germline assignment: CDR1 LGHDT and CDR2 YNNKEL (reference sequence).